This TCR beta chain was sequenced during a study of blood T cell repertoires in COVID-19. Study overall: Sites across the United States, Italy and Spain contributed samples from acute and convalescent COVID-19. The analysed material was cDNA or gDNA that came from T cells, B-cell-depleted T cells, or PBMCs.

In the original analysis: Counts of nucleated cells, estimated from reference gene primer amplification, were obtained. The protocol was immunoSEQ multiplex PCR, while the TCRdb copy is restricted to in-frame clones and leaves out a portion. Clone size and the V and J calls come from that table; the DNA yielded D and trimming. The top ten clones hold 0.99% of a sample with 250,000 to 300,000 clones, around 89% of them seen once. The clonotype originates from a woman aged 40 to 50 who had recovered from COVID-19. Sequenced material: peripheral blood.

CDR3 coding DNA: TGTGCCAGCAGTCTCCCCGGGACTCAGGGATCCGGCTACACCTTC. Translation: CASSLPGTQGSGYTF. J is TRBJ1-2 and V is TRBV11-3; D possibly corresponds to TRBD1 (5 bases). This CDR3 comprises 15 residues. V shed 6 bases and J shed 8 bases, with 22 bases lying between them. Germline V gives CDR1 SGHNT, CDR2 YENEEA.